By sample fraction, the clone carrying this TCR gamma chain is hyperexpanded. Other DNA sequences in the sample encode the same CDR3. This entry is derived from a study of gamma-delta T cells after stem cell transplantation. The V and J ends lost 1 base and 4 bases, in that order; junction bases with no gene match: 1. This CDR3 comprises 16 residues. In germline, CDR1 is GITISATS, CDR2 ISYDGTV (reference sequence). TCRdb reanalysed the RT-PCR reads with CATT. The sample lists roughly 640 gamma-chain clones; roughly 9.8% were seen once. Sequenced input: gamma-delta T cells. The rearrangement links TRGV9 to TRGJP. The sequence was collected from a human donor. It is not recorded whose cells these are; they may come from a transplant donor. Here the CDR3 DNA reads TGTGCCTTGTGGGAGGTTCAAGAGTTGGGCAAAAAAATCAAGGTATTT. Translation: CALWEVQELGKKIKVF.